This TCR beta chain was captured in a study of blood T cell repertoires in COVID-19. Looking at the study overall: Sites in the United States, Italy and Spain provided acute and convalescent COVID-19 samples.

This CDR3 has 18 residues. The V gene lost 2 bases and the J gene lost 0 bases, with 19 bases spanning the gap. CDR1 and CDR2 from the germline V gene are MNHEY and SVGEGT. Under the authors' procedure: Amplified reference gene primers provided the basis for estimating nucleated cell counts. Method: immunoSEQ multiplex PCR; TCRdb's copy keeps in-frame clones and lacks some. That table is the source of V, J and clone size, and D and trimming were worked out from the DNA. The table lists roughly 22,000 clones, 80% to 90% of them singletons. The chain has TRBV6-2 or TRBV6-3 and TRBJ2-5; D might be TRBD2 (6 bases). The TCR originated in a woman in her seventies with COVID-19, enrolled during active disease. The sequencing sample was made of peripheral blood. The CDR3 region is CASSYAGGSGLYQETQYF. The CDR3 DNA is TGTGCCAGCAGTTACGCAGGTGGTAGCGGCTTGTACCAAGAGACCCAGTACTTC.